The 14 T cell receptor beta chains below were found in one sample sequenced in a study of cytomegalovirus exposure and HLA in healthy donors. PCR was performed using 60 Vbeta and 13 Jbeta primers. TCRdb's table, derived via immunoSEQ multiplex PCR, lists solely in-frame clones and lacks some. The table includes about 120,000 clones, 65% to 80% detected once. The specimen sequenced was PBMCs. The receptors here all came from a middle-aged woman in good health and CMV-seropositive.

The chain uses TRBV11-2 and TRBJ2-3; maybe TRBD2 (6 bases). Germline V gene sequence: CDR1 SGHAT, CDR2 FQNNGV. Trimming pared 1 base from V and 2 bases from J, leaving 19 bases between. The CDR3 consists of 18 residues. CDR3 protein: CASSLGSLGTPDTDTQYF. For the CDR3, the DNA is TGTGCCAGCAGCTTAGGGTCCCTCGGGACTCCCGACACAGATACGCAGTATTTT.

This sequence joins TRBV7-9 and TRBJ2-2, with TRBD1 identical over 7 bases. CDR3 size: 16 residues. After removal of 5 bases from V and 1 base from J, the junction contained 7 bases not matched to a gene. From germline, CDR1 is SEHNR and CDR2 FQNEAQ (reference sequence). The CDR3 is CASSLARDRNTGELFF. In DNA form, the CDR3 reads TGTGCCAGCAGCCTCGCCCGGGACAGGAACACCGGGGAGCTGTTTTTT.

V is TRBV6-4 and J is TRBJ2-1, with TRBD2 identical over 10 bases. Germline V gene data show CDR1 as MRHNA and CDR2 as SNTAGT. The length of the CDR3 is 16 residues. With 5 bases clipped from V and 3 bases from J, the junction kept 7 bases outside the gene matches. This chain's CDR3 is CASSLSSGSGYNEQFF. CDR3 DNA sequence: TGTGCCAGCAGTCTGTCTAGCGGGAGCGGCTACAATGAGCAGTTCTTC.

The chain links TRBV4-2 to TRBJ2-1; 11 nucleotides line up with TRBD2. V was clipped by 0 bases and J by 9 bases; unmatched bases: 13. The germline V gene has CDR1 LGHNA and CDR2 YNFKEQ. The CDR3 contains 18 residues. The CDR3 coding sequence is TGTGCCAGCAGCCAAGATTACGGGACTAGCGGCCCGGCGGTTGAGCAGTTCTTC. This sequence encodes CASSQDYGTSGPAVEQFF.

The chain recombines TRBV7-9 with TRBJ2-2, with 10 bases fitting TRBD2. The CDR3 length is 15 residues. With V trimmed by 5 bases and J by 7 bases, 7 bases remained unmatched. Germline V lookup: CDR1 SEHNR, CDR2 FQNEAQ (reference sequence). CDR3 sequence: CASSVLAGAGGELFF. The CDR3 DNA follows: TGTGCCAGCAGCGTTCTAGCGGGAGCGGGCGGGGAGCTGTTTTTT.

Of note for this clone: At one of its ends the junction is not consistent with the germline gene, which may arise from a read error. The CDR3 is CATSGAVDTGELFF. CDR3 nucleotides: TGTGCCACCAGTGGCGCGGTGGACACCGGGGAGCTGTTTTTT. This chain joins TRBV10-3 and TRBJ2-2; D gene uncertain. The CDR3 has 14 residues. Germline CDR1 ENHRY, CDR2 SYGVKD.

The chain has TRBV7-8 and TRBJ1-2; D might be TRBD1 (5 bases). Deletions cut 1 base from V and 8 bases from J, with 17 bases between. From germline, CDR1 is SGHVS and CDR2 FQNEAQ. The CDR3 length is 15 residues. In DNA, the CDR3 is TGTGCCAGCAGCTTAGGAGTGGACACCCGTCGGGGCTACACCTTC. This encodes CASSLGVDTRRGYTF.

This chain uses TRBV2 with TRBJ2-5; 7 bases are a match to TRBD1. V shed 4 bases, J shed 5 bases, and the junction held 7 bases outside the gene matches. Looked up from germline, CDR1 is SNHLY and CDR2 is FYNNEI. The CDR3 contains 14 residues. CDR3 region: CASSVQGVGETQYF. The CDR3 nucleotides are TGTGCCAGCAGTGTGCAGGGGGTCGGGGAGACCCAGTACTTC.

The V call is TRBV14, the J call TRBJ1-2, with 10 bases identical to TRBD1. The junction had 7 bases not matched to a gene; V was cut back by 2 bases and J by 7 bases. The germline CDR1 and CDR2 sequences are SGHDN and FVKESK. The length of the CDR3 is 15 residues. The CDR3 loop reads CASSQSPGQGPGYTF. The CDR3, as DNA: TGTGCCAGCAGCCAATCTCCGGGACAGGGGCCTGGCTACACCTTC. The entire variable domain, with the rest obtained from reference TRBV14 and TRBJ1-2, is as follows: EAGVTQFPSHSVIEKGQTVTLRCDPISGHDNLYWYRRVMGKEIKFLLHFVKESKQDESGMPNNRFLAERTGGTYSTLKVQPAELEDSGVYFCASSQSPGQGPGYTFGSGTRLTVV.

The V and J genes are TRBV5-1 and TRBJ2-7, with 9 bases that match TRBD2. The CDR3 runs 14 residues. V gave up 4 bases and J gave up 2 bases; unmatched junction bases: 4. Germline values: CDR1 SGHRS, CDR2 YFSETQ. Here the CDR3 reads CASSTTSGPYEQYF. The DNA for the CDR3 is TGCGCCAGCAGCACGACTAGCGGCCCCTACGAGCAGTACTTC.

V gene TRBV7-2 combines with J gene TRBJ1-2; 8 bases align to TRBD1. Germline assignment: CDR1 SGHTA and CDR2 FQGNSA. The length of the CDR3 is 16 residues. J was trimmed by 8 bases and V by 0 bases; bases with no gene match: 11. The CDR3 region has the DNA TGTGCCAGCAGCTTAGCGTGGCGACAGGGGAGTGAGGGCTACACCTTC. Amino acids: CASSLAWRQGSEGYTF.

The V and J genes are TRBV29-1 and TRBJ2-5; TRBD2 matches 7 bases. Unmatched junction bases numbered 10, after V lost 6 bases and J lost 9 bases. CDR1 is SQVTM and CDR2 is ANQGSEA in the germline V gene. This CDR3 is built from 12 residues. The CDR3: CSVTRTRPSQYF. DNA of the CDR3: TGCAGCGTAACCCGGACTAGGCCCTCCCAGTACTTC.

This chain connects TRBV5-1 to TRBJ2-3; no definite D call. CDR3 size: 15 residues. V lost 0 bases to trimming and J lost 0 bases, with 8 bases between them. The V gene's germline CDR1 is SGHRS and CDR2 YFSETQ. CDR3 residues: CASSLDSLSTDTQYF. CDR3 nucleotide sequence: TGCGCCAGCAGCTTGGACAGCCTGAGCACAGATACGCAGTATTTT.

The chain combines TRBV4-1 with TRBJ2-3; a weak D match, TRBD1 (5 bases). The CDR3 covers 16 residues. Germline V gene data show CDR1 as MGHRA and CDR2 as YSYEKL. V was cut by 0 bases and J by 0 bases, with 10 bases left in between. The CDR3 DNA follows: TGCGCCAGCAGCCAAGATAGGGGTACTAGCACAGATACGCAGTATTTT. Protein: CASSQDRGTSTDTQYF.